The 14 T cell receptor beta chains reported below all come from one sample, sequenced in a study of T cell repertoires in cytomegalovirus infection (dated by TCRdb to the late 2010s). Sequencer: Illumina HiSeq 1500. In-frame beta chains were kept once TCRdb had trimmed the public reads at Q25 with fastp and called clones with MiXCR. Entries are consolidated by CDR3 protein sequence, retaining the most common genes and DNA. The sample table lists hundreds of thousands of distinct CDR3 sequences, 20% to 30% of them with a count of one. Of the sample, 8% falls within the top ten clones. The sequencing input was CD8+ T cells from PBMCs. The source is a human donor in good health (CMV status not recorded). Some clones in this sample may be carry-over from other donors' samples.

This clonotype was seen a handful of times. The V and J genes are TRBV5-4 and TRBJ2-3, with no clear D. V lost 0 bases, J lost 5 bases, and 10 bases lay in between. Germline values: CDR1 SGHNT, CDR2 YYREEE (reference sequence). This CDR3 is built from 14 residues. The CDR3 DNA reads TGTGCCAGCAGCTTGGAAGGCAGAGAAGATACGCAGTATTTT. This gives the protein CASSLEGREDTQYF.

The chain uses TRBV25-1 and TRBJ2-1, with 8 positions matching TRBD1. The CDR3 sequence is 11 residues long. Germline loops: CDR1 MGHDK, CDR2 SYGVNS. After removal of 3 bases from V and 13 bases from J, the junction contained 2 bases not matched to a gene. The CDR3 is CASSEAGGQFF. The DNA for the CDR3 is TGTGCCAGCAGTGAGGCAGGGGGCCAGTTCTTC.

The chain links TRBV20-1 to TRBJ1-1; 12 bases align to TRBD1. The CDR3 is 17 amino acids. J lost 3 bases, V lost 6 bases, and 14 bases had no gene match. The germline V gene has CDR1 DFQATT and CDR2 SNEGSKA (reference sequence). The CDR3: CSAPTPGTGGTYTEAFF. CDR3 nucleotides: TGCAGTGCGCCTACTCCCGGGACAGGGGGCACATACACTGAAGCTTTCTTT.

This clonotype appeared a few times. The chain has TRBV20-1 and TRBJ2-7; maybe TRBD2 (5 bases). CDR1 and CDR2 from the germline V gene are DFQATT and SNEGSKA (reference sequence). Trimming stripped 6 bases from V and 4 bases from J, with 13 bases between. The CDR3 covers 12 residues. CDR3 protein: CSALLASYEQYV. CDR3 bases: TGCAGTGCCCTTCTAGCTTCTTACGAGCAGTACGTC.

The rearrangement links TRBV5-6 to TRBJ1-1; 9 bases agree with TRBD1. V shed 0 bases and J 8 bases; nucleotides not matched to a gene: 11. The germline CDR1 and CDR2 sequences are SGHDT and YYEEEE. CDR3 length equals 16 residues. The CDR3 is CASSLGDLWTGAEAFF. In nucleotides, the CDR3 is TGTGCCAGCAGCTTGGGTGATTTGTGGACAGGGGCGGAAGCTTTCTTT.

This clonotype was found a few times. The chain combines TRBV29-1 with TRBJ2-2; no firm D call. Germline CDR1 is SQVTM and CDR2 is ANQGSEA. Trimming took off 3 bases at V and 1 base at J, with 6 bases between the two ends. This CDR3 contains 13 residues. In DNA form, the CDR3 reads TGCAGCGTTGACAAGGAGAACACCGGGGAGCTGTTTTTT. Translating it yields CSVDKENTGELFF.

This clonotype was observed many times. The chain uses TRBV6-5 and TRBJ1-5; TRBD1 is a possible D gene (5 bases). Germline CDR1 MNHEY, CDR2 SVGAGI. V was trimmed by 6 bases and J by 2 bases, leaving 11 bases between them. The CDR3 is 14 amino acids. CDR3 region: CASSHRGRNQPQHF. CDR3 sequence (DNA): TGTGCCAGCAGCCACCGGGGCCGCAATCAGCCCCAGCATTTT.

In its sample, this clonotype was seen a few times. V gene TRBV6-5 combines with J gene TRBJ2-7; TRBD2 might be the D (5 bases). The CDR3 covers 14 residues. Trimming removed 4 bases from V and 3 bases from J, with 13 bases in between. In germline, CDR1 is MNHEY, CDR2 SVGAGI. CDR3 region: CASSLGELHYEQYF. CDR3 DNA: TGTGCCAGCAGTTTGGGAGAACTTCACTACGAGCAGTACTTC.

At least ten counts were recorded for this clonotype. The gene calls are TRBV7-9 and TRBJ2-7, with D possibly matching TRBD1 (6 bases). Trimming stripped 6 bases from V and 5 bases from J, with 20 bases between. CDR3 length equals 15 residues. Germline values: CDR1 SEHNR, CDR2 FQNEAQ (reference sequence). The CDR3 nucleotides are TGTGCCAGCAGGTTCGGCGGCGGACAGAACGACGAGCAGTACGTC. It translates to CASRFGGGQNDEQYV.

This clonotype was detected only a few times. The V gene is TRBV29-1, the J gene TRBJ2-5, with D possibly being TRBD2 (6 bases). The germline CDR1 and CDR2 sequences are SQVTM and ANQGSEA. The ends were cut back, 6 bases at V and 0 bases at J, with 17 bases in the middle. This CDR3 region has 15 residues. CDR3 nucleotide sequence: TGCAGCGTGGTGGAGGGATCCCTGTACCAAGAGACCCAGTACTTC. Residues: CSVVEGSLYQETQYF.

This clonotype was seen only a few times. The chain recombines TRBV19 with TRBJ2-5, with 7 nucleotides matching TRBD1. The CDR3 extends over 13 amino acids. V was pared by 8 bases and J by 1 base, with 4 bases of the junction left unmatched. The germline gives CDR1 LNHDA, CDR2 SQIVND (reference sequence). The CDR3 bases are TGTGCCAGTTGGGCAGGGGGCCAAGAGACCCAGTACTTC. Translated: CASWAGGQETQYF.

Only a few counts were recorded for this clonotype. The chain links TRBV7-9 to TRBJ2-7; TRBD1 aligns across 8 bases. V trimming: 1 base; J trimming: 6 bases; junction bases outside the gene matches: 5. The CDR3 is made up of 14 amino acids. CDR1 is SEHNR and CDR2 is FQNEAQ in the germline V gene (reference sequence). The CDR3 DNA sequence: TGTGCCAGCAGCTTAGGGGGGACAGGAGGCGAGCAGTACGTC. Translation: CASSLGGTGGEQYV.

The table lists this clonotype with a few counts. The CDR3 DNA reads TGTGCCAGCAGTTTAGGGTGGACAGAACGACAAGAGACCCAGTACTTC. This encodes CASSLGWTERQETQYF. The gene calls are TRBV28 and TRBJ2-5, with a tentative D call TRBD1 (6 bases). V lost 2 bases, J lost 2 bases, and 15 bases lay in between. The germline gives CDR1 MDHEN, CDR2 SYDVKM. The CDR3 has 16 amino acids. Variable domain in full (rest from reference TRBV28 and TRBJ2-5): DVKVTQSSRYLVKRTGEKVFLECVQDMDHENMFWYRQDPGLGLRLIYFSYDVKMKEKGDIPEGYSVSREKKERFSLILESASTNQTSMYLCASSLGWTERQETQYFGPGTRLLVL.

This clonotype has a count of ten or more. The rearrangement uses TRBV28 and TRBJ1-1; D not resolved. The V end lost 11 bases, the J end lost 4 bases, and 14 bases lay between the germline ends. The germline V gene encodes CDR1 MDHEN and CDR2 SYDVKM. The CDR3 covers 12 residues. CDR3 sequence: CACRVLGTEAFF. DNA of the CDR3: TGTGCCTGTAGAGTTTTGGGCACTGAAGCTTTCTTT.